The clone carrying this T cell receptor (beta chain) appeared many times. The sample comes from a study of T cells of healthy individuals. CDR1 is SGHTA, CDR2 FQGNSA, per germline. V shed 4 bases and J 5 bases; nucleotides not matched to a gene: 13. The CDR3 sequence is 17 residues long. TCRdb called the 5' RACE reads again in MiXCR, with one record for every CDR3 protein. The sample contains tens of thousands of distinct CDR3 sequences, approximately 14% of which appear only once. V gene TRBV7-2 combines with J gene TRBJ2-5; 10 bases line up with TRBD1. The source of this sequence is a human donor in good health. The CDR3 DNA sequence: TGTGCCAGCAGCTCAAAATCGGGACAGGGGCTCGGCGAGACCCAGTACTTC. Amino acid sequence: CASSSKSGQGLGETQYF.